This T cell receptor beta chain was obtained from a study of blood T cell repertoires in COVID-19. Whole-study context: COVID-19 samples from acute and convalescent phases originated in the United States, Italy and Spain.

The CDR3 contains 19 residues. The germline V gene encodes CDR1 SGHNT and CDR2 YENEEA. V lost 5 bases and J lost 0; bases outside the gene matches: 14. Profiled with immunoSEQ multiplex PCR; TCRdb holds only in-frame clones, not every one. The sample has 90,000 to 100,000 clones, approximately 87% seen once. The chain recombines TRBV11-3 with TRBJ2-1, with 9 bases aligning to TRBD2. The sample consisted of peripheral blood. The source is a human donor in a cohort sampled during active COVID-19. The CDR3 DNA is TGTGCCAGCAGCCCCGGCGGGGGGGGCCTCCTTAGCTCCTACAATGAGCAGTTCTTC. Amino acid sequence: CASSPGGGGLLSSYNEQFF.